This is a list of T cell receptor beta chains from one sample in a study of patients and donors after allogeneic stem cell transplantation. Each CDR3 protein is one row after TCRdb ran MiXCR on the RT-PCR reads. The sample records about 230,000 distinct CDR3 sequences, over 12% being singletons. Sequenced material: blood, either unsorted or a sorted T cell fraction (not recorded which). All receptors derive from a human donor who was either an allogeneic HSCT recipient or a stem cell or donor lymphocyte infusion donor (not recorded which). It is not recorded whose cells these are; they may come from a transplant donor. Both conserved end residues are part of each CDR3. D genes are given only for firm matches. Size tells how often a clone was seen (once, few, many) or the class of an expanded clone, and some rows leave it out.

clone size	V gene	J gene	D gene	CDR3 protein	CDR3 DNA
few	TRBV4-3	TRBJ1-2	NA	CASSQDGLAGAGYGYTF	TGCGCCAGCAGCCAAGATGGGTTGGCAGGGGCGGGCTATGGCTACACCTTC
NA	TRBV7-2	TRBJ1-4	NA	CASSYPGFTNEKLFF	TGTGCCAGCAGCTACCCAGGGTTCACTAATGAAAAACTGTTTTTT
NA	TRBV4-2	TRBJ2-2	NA	CASSQERSGNTGELFF	TGTGCCAGCAGCCAAGAGCGTTCGGGGAACACCGGGGAGCTGTTTTTT
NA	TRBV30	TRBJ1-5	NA	CAWSGQSNQPQHF	TGTGCCTGGAGTGGACAGAGCAATCAGCCCCAGCATTTT
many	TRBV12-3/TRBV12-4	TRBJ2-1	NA	CASSLVVAYNEQFF	TGTGCCAGCAGTTTAGTCGTAGCCTACAATGAGCAGTTCTTC
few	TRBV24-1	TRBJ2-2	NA	CATSAQANTGELFF	TGTGCCACCAGTGCTCAAGCCAACACCGGGGAGCTGTTTTTT
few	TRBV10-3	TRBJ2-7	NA	CAIRGIRGAPYEQYF	TGTGCCATTAGGGGGATTCGGGGGGCTCCTTACGAGCAGTACTTC
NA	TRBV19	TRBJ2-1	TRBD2	CASSWALGGGNNEQFF	TGTGCCAGTAGTTGGGCCCTCGGGGGGGGAAACAATGAGCAGTTCTTC
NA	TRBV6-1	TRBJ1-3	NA	CASSSQSTIYF	TGTGCCAGCAGCTCCCAGAGTACCATATATTTT
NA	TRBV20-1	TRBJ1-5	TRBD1	CSSEFQQGVQHF	TGCAGCTCTGAATTTCAACAGGGGGTCCAGCATTTT
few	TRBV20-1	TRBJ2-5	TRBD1	CSARDPRTGMRETQYF	TGCAGTGCTAGAGATCCCCGGACAGGGATGAGAGAGACCCAGTACTTC
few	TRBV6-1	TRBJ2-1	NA	CASSDLPLSYNEQFF	TGTGCCAGCAGTGATTTACCCCTATCCTACAATGAGCAGTTCTTC
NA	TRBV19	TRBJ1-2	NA	CASSLGASRGYTF	TGTGCCAGTAGTTTGGGGGCTTCCCGTGGCTACACCTTC
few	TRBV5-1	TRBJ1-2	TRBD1	CASTLGTGGGYTF	TGCGCCAGCACCTTAGGGACAGGCGGTGGCTACACCTTC
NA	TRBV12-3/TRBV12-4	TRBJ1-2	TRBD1	CASTSGGENYGYTF	TGTGCCAGCACCTCAGGGGGCGAAAACTATGGCTACACCTTC
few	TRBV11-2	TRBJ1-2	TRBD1	CASSRTGDYGYTF	TGTGCCAGCAGCCGGACAGGCGACTATGGCTACACCTTC
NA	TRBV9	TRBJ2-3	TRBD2	CASSVATTVREGTQYF	TGTGCCAGCAGCGTAGCTACGACGGTCCGGGAGGGTACGCAGTATTTT
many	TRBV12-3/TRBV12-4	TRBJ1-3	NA	CASSFRSSGNTIYF	TGTGCCAGCAGTTTTAGGAGTTCTGGAAACACCATATATTTT
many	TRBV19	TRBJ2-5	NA	CASSNQETQYF	TGTGCCAGCAGCAACCAAGAGACCCAGTACTTC
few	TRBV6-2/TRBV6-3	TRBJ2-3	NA	CASSRLDGGTDTQYF	TGTGCCAGCAGCCGACTAGACGGGGGCACAGATACGCAGTATTTT
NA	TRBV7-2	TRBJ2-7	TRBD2	CASSSASGGAYEQYF	TGTGCCAGCAGCTCTGCTAGCGGGGGGGCCTACGAGCAGTACTTC
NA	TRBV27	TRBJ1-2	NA	CASSQPGRYGYTF	TGTGCCAGCAGTCAGCCGGGGAGGTATGGCTACACCTTC
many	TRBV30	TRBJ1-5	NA	CAWSGGGDQPQHF	TGTGCCTGGAGTGGTGGAGGGGATCAGCCCCAGCATTTT
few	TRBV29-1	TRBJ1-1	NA	CSGSIGNLNTEAFF	TGCAGCGGGAGCATAGGGAACTTGAACACTGAAGCTTTCTTT
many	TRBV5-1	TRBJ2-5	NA	CASSRDFHYQETQYF	TGCGCCAGCAGCCGGGATTTTCACTACCAAGAGACCCAGTACTTC
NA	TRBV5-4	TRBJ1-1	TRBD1	CASSIPGGVAEAFF	TGTGCCAGCAGCATACCAGGGGGTGTCGCTGAAGCTTTCTTT
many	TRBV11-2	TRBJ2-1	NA	CASSLDLPGIEQFF	TGTGCCAGCAGCTTAGATCTACCGGGTATTGAGCAGTTCTTC